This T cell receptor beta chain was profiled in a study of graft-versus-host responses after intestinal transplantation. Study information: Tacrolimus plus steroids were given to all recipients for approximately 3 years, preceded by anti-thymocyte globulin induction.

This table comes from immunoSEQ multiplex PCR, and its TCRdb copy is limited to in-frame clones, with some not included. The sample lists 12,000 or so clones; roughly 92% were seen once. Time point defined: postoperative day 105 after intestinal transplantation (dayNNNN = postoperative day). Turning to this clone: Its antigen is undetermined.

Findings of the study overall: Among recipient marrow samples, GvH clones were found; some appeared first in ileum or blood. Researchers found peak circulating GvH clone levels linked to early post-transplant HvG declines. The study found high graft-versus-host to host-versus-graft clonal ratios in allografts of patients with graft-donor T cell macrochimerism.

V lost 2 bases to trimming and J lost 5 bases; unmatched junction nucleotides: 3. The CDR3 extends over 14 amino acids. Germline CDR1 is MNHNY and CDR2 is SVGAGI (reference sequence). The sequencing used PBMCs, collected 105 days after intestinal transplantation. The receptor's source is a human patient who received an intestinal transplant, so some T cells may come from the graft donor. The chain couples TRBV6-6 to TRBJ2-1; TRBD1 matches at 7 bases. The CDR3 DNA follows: TGTGCCAGCAGTTACCGGGACAGAAACAATGAGCAGTTCTTC. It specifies CASSYRDRNNEQFF.